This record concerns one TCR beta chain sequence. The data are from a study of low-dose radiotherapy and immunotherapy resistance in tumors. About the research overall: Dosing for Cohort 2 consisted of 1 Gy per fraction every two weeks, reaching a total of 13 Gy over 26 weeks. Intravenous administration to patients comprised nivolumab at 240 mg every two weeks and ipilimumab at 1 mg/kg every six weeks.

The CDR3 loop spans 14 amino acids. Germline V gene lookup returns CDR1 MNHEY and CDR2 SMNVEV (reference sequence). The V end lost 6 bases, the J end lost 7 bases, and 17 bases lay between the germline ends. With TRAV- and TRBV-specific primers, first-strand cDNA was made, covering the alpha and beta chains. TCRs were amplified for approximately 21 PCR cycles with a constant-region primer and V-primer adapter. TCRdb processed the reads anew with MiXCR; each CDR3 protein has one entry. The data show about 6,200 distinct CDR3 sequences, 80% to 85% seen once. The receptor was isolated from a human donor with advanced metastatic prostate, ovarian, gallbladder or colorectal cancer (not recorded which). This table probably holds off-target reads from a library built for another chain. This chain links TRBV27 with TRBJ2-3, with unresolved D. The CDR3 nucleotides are TGTGCCAGCAGCTCGCACAGACTGCGGAATACGCAGTATTTT. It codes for CASSSHRLRNTQYF.